Listed here are 25 T cell receptor beta chains from one sample, sequenced in a study of cytomegalovirus exposure and HLA in healthy donors. The PCR contained 60 Vbeta and 13 Jbeta primers. Produced via immunoSEQ multiplex PCR; TCRdb's table is partial and in-frame only. The sample consists of 200,000 to 250,000 clones, 70% to 80% of them appearing once. Material for sequencing was PBMCs. These receptors all stem from a male donor in good health and CMV-seronegative.

The gene calls are TRBV27 and TRBJ2-5, with TRBD1 matching over 8 bases. The end of the DNA aligns better with TRBJ2-7, so the J call may be wrong. CDR1 and CDR2 (germline): MNHEY, SMNVEV (reference sequence). The CDR3 contains 14 residues. This chain's CDR3 is CASSYFRGLTEQYF. CDR3 DNA sequence: TGTGCCAGCAGCTACTTCAGGGGGCTGACCGAGCAGTACTTC.

The rearrangement links TRBV5-4 to TRBJ2-7; 14 nucleotides align to TRBD2. Unmatched junction bases numbered 4, after V lost 3 bases and J lost 5 bases. The CDR3 loop spans 15 amino acids. The germline CDR1 and CDR2 sequences are SGHNT and YYREEE (reference sequence). The CDR3 sequence: CASSWGLAGDNEQYF. CDR3 sequence (DNA): TGTGCCAGCAGCTGGGGACTAGCGGGAGATAACGAGCAGTACTTC.

The chain links TRBV4-2 to TRBJ2-2; 7 bases map to TRBD2. The V gene's germline CDR1 is LGHNA and CDR2 YNFKEQ. The trim removed 0 bases at V and 2 bases at J, leaving 6 bases unmatched. This CDR3 is 17 amino acids long. The CDR3 protein is CASSQDAAGVNTGELFF. The CDR3 DNA follows: TGTGCCAGCAGCCAAGATGCGGCGGGAGTAAACACCGGGGAGCTGTTTTTT.

V and J are TRBV29-1 and TRBJ2-1, with 7 bases that match TRBD2. J was trimmed by 5 bases and V by 6 bases; bases with no gene match: 10. Germline V gene sequence: CDR1 SQVTM, CDR2 ANQGSEA. The length of the CDR3 is 14 residues. CDR3 amino acids: CSVDKAGIDNEQFF. The CDR3 bases are TGCAGCGTCGATAAAGCGGGAATCGACAATGAGCAGTTCTTC.

The chain has TRBV5-1 and TRBJ1-2; a possible D gene is TRBD1 (6 bases). The CDR3 contains 18 residues. From germline, CDR1 is SGHRS and CDR2 YFSETQ. Trimming removed 4 bases at V and 0 bases at J, with 22 bases between. CDR3 protein: CASSPRGAGVVANYGYTF. CDR3 coding DNA: TGCGCCAGCAGCCCCCGGGGGGCAGGGGTAGTAGCTAACTATGGCTACACCTTC.

The chain recombines TRBV14 with TRBJ1-6; D not resolved. The germline V gene encodes CDR1 SGHDN and CDR2 FVKESK. V lost 0 bases, J lost 9 bases, and 6 bases lay in between. This CDR3 has 13 amino acids. Written as DNA, the CDR3 is TGTGCCAGCAGCCAAGATCTTCTTTCACCCCTCCACTTT. Translation: CASSQDLLSPLHF.

The V and J genes are TRBV2 and TRBJ2-7; 12 nucleotides match TRBD1. The germline gives CDR1 SNHLY, CDR2 FYNNEI. The CDR3 is 17 residues long. The J segment lost 3 bases and the V segment lost 5 bases, leaving 11 bases of the junction unmatched. CDR3 loop: CASSRGTGGYINYEQYF. The CDR3 nucleotides read TGTGCCAGCAGTCGCGGGACAGGGGGCTATATAAACTACGAGCAGTACTTC.

The chain employs TRBV5-1 and TRBJ2-1; TRBD2 agrees at 10 bases. Germline values: CDR1 SGHRS, CDR2 YFSETQ. V dropped 3 bases and J dropped 5; count of bases not matched to a gene: 5. CDR3 size: 15 residues. CDR3 loop: CASSSGLAVDNEQFF. The CDR3 DNA reads as TGCGCCAGCAGCTCCGGACTAGCGGTCGACAATGAGCAGTTCTTC. The full variable domain, with the rest looked up from reference TRBV5-1 and TRBJ2-1, is KAGVTQTPRYLIKTRGQQVTLSCSPISGHRSVSWYQQTPGQGLQFLFEYFSETQRNKGNFPGRFSGRQFSNSRSEMNVSTLELGDSALYLCASSSGLAVDNEQFFGPGTRLTVL.

This clone turned up a few times. The rearrangement joins TRBV18 to TRBJ1-4, with D hard to call. CDR1 is KGHSH, CDR2 LQKENI, per germline. Trimming left V 4 bases short and J 8 bases short, with 11 bases between. CDR3 size: 13 residues. CDR3 residues: CASSRGGGEKLFF. CDR3 DNA sequence: TGTGCCAGCTCACGCGGAGGTGGCGAAAAACTGTTTTTT.

V gene TRBV4-1 combines with J gene TRBJ2-1, with D perhaps matching TRBD2 (5 bases). CDR1 and CDR2 (germline): MGHRA, YSYEKL. The CDR3 runs 12 residues. V shed 2 bases and J shed 9 bases, with 8 bases lying between them. This chain's CDR3 is CASSQMGSEQFF. DNA of the CDR3: TGCGCCAGCAGCCAAATGGGGAGTGAGCAGTTCTTC.

This clone was found a few times. The gene calls are TRBV6-5 and TRBJ1-2; TRBD1 agrees at 7 bases. V lost 7 bases, J lost 5 bases, and 13 bases stayed unmatched. CDR3 length: 15 residues. Germline V lookup: CDR1 MNHEY, CDR2 SVGAGI. The CDR3 sequence is CASIRGTADIYGYTF. In DNA form, the CDR3 reads TGTGCCAGCATCAGGGGGACCGCGGACATTTATGGCTACACCTTC.

The chain combines TRBV7-8 with TRBJ1-5; D is perhaps TRBD1 (6 bases). The CDR3 length is 14 residues. With 3 bases removed from V and 5 bases from J, the gap between germline ends came to 11 bases. Germline V gives CDR1 SGHVS, CDR2 FQNEAQ. CDR3 in amino acids: CASSFLQGHQPQHF. DNA of the CDR3: TGTGCCAGCAGCTTCCTACAGGGTCATCAGCCCCAGCATTTT.

Comment on this clone: A read error may account for a junction end that differs from germline. This rearrangement joins TRBV28 to TRBJ2-5; D is unresolved. The better agreement between TRBJ2-7 and the DNA end casts doubt on the J call. CDR3 size: 11 residues. Looked up from germline, CDR1 is MDHEN and CDR2 is SYDVKM. This CDR3 reads CASSLSSEQYF. The CDR3 DNA reads TGTGCCAGCAGTTTATCCTCCGAGCAGTACTTC.

The chain has TRBV14 and TRBJ2-2; D is possibly TRBD2 (5 bases). The CDR3 has 15 residues. Per germline, CDR1 SGHDN and CDR2 FVKESK. V was cut by 4 bases and J by 1 base, with 10 bases left in between. The CDR3 DNA reads as TGTGCCAGCAGCCCCGGGGAACTGAACACCGGGGAGCTGTTTTTT. Translating gives CASSPGELNTGELFF. Supplemented by reference TRBV14 and TRBJ2-2, the full variable domain reads EAGVTQFPSHSVIEKGQTVTLRCDPISGHDNLYWYRRVMGKEIKFLLHFVKESKQDESGMPNNRFLAERTGGTYSTLKVQPAELEDSGVYFCASSPGELNTGELFFGEGSRLTVL.

Worth noting for this clone: Other DNA variants within this sample encode the same CDR3. This chain links TRBV7-6 with TRBJ1-4, with D maybe TRBD1 (5 bases). V was clipped by 4 bases and J by 13 bases, with 19 bases between them. Germline CDR1 and CDR2: SGHVS and FNYEAQ. The CDR3 totals 14 residues. The CDR3 is CASSSGQGPPGLFF. The CDR3 nucleotides are TGTGCCAGCAGCTCAGGACAAGGGCCGCCCGGACTGTTTTTT.

The chain uses TRBV19 and TRBJ2-7; 7 nucleotides match TRBD2. V lost 9 bases and J lost 2; bases outside the gene matches: 7. The CDR3 consists of 13 residues. Germline CDR1 and CDR2: LNHDA and SQIVND (reference sequence). The CDR3 sequence is CASTSDNAYEQYF. The CDR3 DNA reads as TGTGCCAGCACTAGCGACAACGCCTACGAGCAGTACTTC.

This chain links TRBV9 with TRBJ2-1; D possibly corresponds to TRBD1 (6 bases). The CDR3 consists of 15 residues. CDR1 and CDR2 from the germline V gene are SGDLS and YYNGEE. V gave up 0 bases and J gave up 8 bases, with 15 bases separating them. For the CDR3, the DNA is TGTGCCAGCAGCGTAGACCACAGGGAGTGGCATGAGCAGTTCTTC. Protein sequence: CASSVDHREWHEQFF. The full variable domain, rest sourced from reference TRBV9 and TRBJ2-1, is DSGVTQTPKHLITATGQRVTLRCSPRSGDLSVYWYQQSLDQGLQFLIQYYNGEERAKGNILERFSAQQFPDLHSELNLSSLELGDSALYFCASSVDHREWHEQFFGPGTRLTVL.

This sequence joins TRBV18 and TRBJ2-7; 9 nucleotides line up with TRBD1. V dropped 5 bases and J dropped 5; count of bases not matched to a gene: 13. Germline lookup yields CDR1 KGHSH and CDR2 LQKENI. The CDR3 is 16 residues long. The CDR3 bases are TGTGCCAGCTCATCGGACGGGACAGGGAATTTCCACGAGCAGTACTTC. Its translation: CASSSDGTGNFHEQYF.

This clone was picked up one time. The chain links TRBV6-6 to TRBJ2-2, with a possible D match to TRBD1 (6 bases). The CDR3 is 13 residues long. Germline V CDR1 and CDR2: MNHNY, SVGAGI (reference sequence). Deletions cut 6 bases from V and 4 bases from J, with 9 bases between. The CDR3 coding sequence is TGTGCCAGCAGCTTACAGGGCACCGGGGAGCTGTTTTTT. This translates into CASSLQGTGELFF.

This chain joins TRBV6-1 and TRBJ1-2, with a weak D call TRBD1 (5 bases). The CDR3 sequence is 12 residues long. V was clipped by 2 bases and J by 8 bases, with 9 bases between them. Germline CDR1 MNHNS, CDR2 SASEGT. In DNA form, the CDR3 reads TGTGCCAGCAGTGAACGGCAGGGAGGCTACACCTTC. It specifies CASSERQGGYTF.

V usage is TRBV7-3 and J usage is TRBJ2-3; TRBD1 is a possible D gene (6 bases). The CDR3 is 14 amino acids. CDR1 and CDR2 from the germline V gene are SGHTA and FQGTGA. V lost 5 bases, J lost 0 bases, and 9 bases lay in between. DNA of the CDR3: TGTGCCAGCAGCGCGACAGGTAGCACAGATACGCAGTATTTT. It is translated as CASSATGSTDTQYF.

The DNA of the CDR3 is TGCGCCAGCGGGACAGGGGAAATGAACACTGAAGCTTTCTTT. Translated: CASGTGEMNTEAFF. V usage is TRBV5-1 and J usage is TRBJ1-1; TRBD1 agrees at 10 bases. CDR1 SGHRS and CDR2 YFSETQ come from the germline V gene. With 7 bases clipped from V and 0 bases from J, the junction kept 3 bases outside the gene matches. CDR3 size: 14 residues. Full variable domain (outside the CDR3, taken from reference TRBV5-1 and TRBJ1-1): KAGVTQTPRYLIKTRGQQVTLSCSPISGHRSVSWYQQTPGQGLQFLFEYFSETQRNKGNFPGRFSGRQFSNSRSEMNVSTLELGDSALYLCASGTGEMNTEAFFGQGTRLTVV.

The chain has TRBV6-5 and TRBJ2-5; TRBD1 matches at 9 bases. The DNA end is more similar to TRBJ2-7, so the J call may be wrong. The germline CDR1 and CDR2 sequences are MNHEY and SVGAGI. This CDR3 is built from 13 residues. This chain's CDR3 is CASRTGGAYEQYF. The CDR3 DNA reads TGTGCCAGCAGAACAGGGGGCGCCTACGAGCAGTACTTC.

V gene TRBV11-3 combines with J gene TRBJ2-5, with 9 bases identical to TRBD1. The V gene's germline CDR1 is SGHNT and CDR2 YENEEA. The length of the CDR3 is 15 residues. Germline trimming cut 5 bases from V and 5 bases from J; bases unmatched to any gene: 9. The CDR3 reads CASSDRQGVGETQYF. CDR3 DNA sequence: TGTGCCAGCAGCGACCGACAGGGGGTCGGTGAGACCCAGTACTTC. The full variable domain, with the rest looked up from reference TRBV11-3 and TRBJ2-5, is EAGVVQSPRYKIIEKKQPVAFWCNPISGHNTLYWYLQNLGQGPELLIRYENEEAVDDSQLPKDRFSAERLKGVDSTLKIQPAELGDSAVYLCASSDRQGVGETQYFGPGTRLLVL.

This clone has a count of ten or more. CDR3 coding DNA: TGTGCCAGCGCCCCCGACGACAGGGTCATGGAGACCCAGTACTTC. Amino acid sequence: CASAPDDRVMETQYF. The rearrangement links TRBV25-1 to TRBJ2-5, with TRBD1 identical over 7 bases. V gave up 8 bases and J gave up 5 bases; unmatched junction bases: 14. The CDR3 extends over 15 amino acids. Germline lookup yields CDR1 MGHDK and CDR2 SYGVNS.